The 9 T cell receptor beta chains given below trace back to one sample, sequenced in a study of blood T cell repertoires in COVID-19. Profiling relied on immunoSEQ multiplex PCR, and the TCRdb table lists in-frame clones only, not all of them. Here the sample spans some 100,000 clones, over 75% being singletons. Sequencing was performed on peripheral blood. These receptors all stem from a woman aged 50 to 60 with acute or convalescent COVID-19.

This clone was counted once. This chain uses TRBV11-2 with TRBJ1-4, with D maybe TRBD1 (5 bases). V shed 1 base and J shed 7 bases, with 16 bases lying between them. There are 16 residues in the CDR3. CDR1 is SGHAT and CDR2 is FQNNGV in the germline V gene. DNA of the CDR3: TGTGCCAGCAGCTTAGGCCCCCCAGGGCTGGGTGAAAAACTGTTTTTT. Translation gives CASSLGPPGLGEKLFF.

This chain uses TRBV6-5 with TRBJ2-2, with TRBD1 matching over 10 bases. Trimming took 6 bases from V and 6 from J; bases not matched to a gene: 7. From germline, CDR1 is MNHEY and CDR2 SVGAGI. The CDR3 is 15 amino acids. CDR3 region: CASREDRGRSGELFF. In nucleotides, the CDR3 is TGTGCCAGCAGGGAGGACAGGGGGAGATCCGGGGAGCTGTTTTTT.

This clone was recorded once. The chain employs TRBV6-1 and TRBJ1-2; D perhaps matches TRBD1 (5 bases). Trimming cost V 3 bases and J 4 bases, with 15 bases left between them. The CDR3 sequence is 15 residues long. Germline V gene sequence: CDR1 MNHNS, CDR2 SASEGT. The CDR3 DNA follows: TGTGCCAGCAGTGACCGGCAGGGCCTCACCTATGGCTACACCTTC. It encodes CASSDRQGLTYGYTF.

This chain joins TRBV7-3 and TRBJ1-1; TRBD1 matches at 7 bases. This CDR3 has 15 amino acids. Germline assignment: CDR1 SGHTA and CDR2 FQGTGA. V dropped 2 bases and J dropped 1; count of bases not matched to a gene: 4. The CDR3 nucleotides read TGTGCCAGCAGCTTACTGGCAGGGGGGAACACTGAAGCTTTCTTT. Encoded protein: CASSLLAGGNTEAFF.

The V gene is TRBV9, the J gene TRBJ1-2, with D perhaps matching TRBD1 (5 bases). CDR1 and CDR2 (germline): SGDLS, YYNGEE. CDR3 length: 13 residues. V was shortened by 0 bases and J by 8 bases, with 11 bases between the two germline ends. CDR3 nucleotide sequence: TGTGCCAGCAGCGTAGAGGGCGGGACGGGCTACACCTTC. Translating it yields CASSVEGGTGYTF.

This clone was seen just once. The V and J genes are TRBV5-1 and TRBJ2-3; 7 bases align to TRBD1. Germline CDR1 SGHRS, CDR2 YFSETQ. CDR3 size: 16 residues. With 4 bases clipped from V and 2 bases from J, the junction kept 10 bases outside the gene matches. CDR3 nucleotides: TGCGCCAGCAGCATATCGGGACAGCGATACACAGATACGCAGTATTTT. This translates into CASSISGQRYTDTQYF.

The V call is TRBV15, the J call TRBJ1-1, with D uncertain. CDR1 is LNHNV and CDR2 is YYDKDF in the germline V gene (reference sequence). Trimming removed 1 base at V and 4 bases at J, with 10 bases between. The CDR3 consists of 14 residues. The DNA of the CDR3 is TGTGCCACCAGCAGAGGGGTTCGGGGCACTGAAGCTTTCTTT. This gives the protein CATSRGVRGTEAFF.

V usage is TRBV29-1 and J usage is TRBJ2-7; unclear D gene. V was trimmed by 0 bases and J by 4 bases, leaving 7 bases between them. This CDR3 has 12 residues. The germline CDR1 and CDR2 sequences are SQVTM and ANQGSEA. In nucleotides, the CDR3 is TGCAGCGTTGAAGAAGCCGGGTACGAGCAGTACTTC. As protein: CSVEEAGYEQYF.

The gene calls are TRBV30 and TRBJ1-5, with TRBD1 as a possible D gene (6 bases). Trimming cost V 5 bases and J 5 bases, with 10 bases left between them. From germline, CDR1 is GTSNPN and CDR2 SVGIG (reference sequence). This CDR3 contains 12 residues. CDR3 DNA: TGTGCCTGGCAGACAGGCTATCAGCCCCAGCATTTT. Amino acid sequence: CAWQTGYQPQHF.